The 25 T cell receptor beta chains listed next were all sequenced from one sample in a study of chronic HIV infection and antiretroviral therapy. TCRdb re-analysed the 5' RACE reads in MiXCR, keeping a single row per CDR3 protein. Seen here are 45,000 to 55,000 distinct CDR3 sequences, over 15% observed once, and the top ten hold over 2.5%. Sample: peripheral blood. The receptor source for this set is an adult who had HIV and had not received antiretroviral therapy, or was an uninfected healthy control (not recorded which).

The CDR3 coding sequence is TGTGCCAGCAGTTTCGACAGGGCCAATCAGCCCCAGCATTTT. This translates into CASSFDRANQPQHF. The rearrangement uses TRBV28 and TRBJ1-5, with TRBD1 identical over 7 bases. Per germline, CDR1 MDHEN and CDR2 SYDVKM. With 3 bases clipped from V and 3 bases from J, the junction kept 2 bases outside the gene matches. The CDR3 covers 14 residues.

The rearrangement uses TRBV10-2 and TRBJ2-4, with 14 bases identical to TRBD2. The V and J ends lost 4 bases and 3 bases, in that order; junction bases with no gene match: 2. This CDR3 has 16 residues. CDR1 and CDR2 from the germline V gene are WSHSY and SAAADI. CDR3 bases: TGCGCCAGCAGTGGACTAGCGGGGGGGGACAAAAACATTCAGTACTTC. It specifies CASSGLAGGDKNIQYF.

V is TRBV19 and J is TRBJ2-5; 7 bases match TRBD1. Looked up from germline, CDR1 is LNHDA and CDR2 is SQIVND (reference sequence). Unmatched junction bases numbered 5, after V lost 2 bases and J lost 2 bases. CDR3 length equals 15 residues. This CDR3 is CASSISPGQQETQYF. The CDR3 nucleotides are TGTGCCAGTAGTATAAGCCCGGGACAGCAAGAGACCCAGTACTTC. Complete variable domain (other parts from reference TRBV19 and TRBJ2-5): DGGITQSPKYLFRKEGQNVTLSCEQNLNHDAMYWYRQDPGQGLRLIYYSQIVNDFQKGDIAEGYSVSREKKESFPLTVTSAQKNPTAFYLCASSISPGQQETQYFGPGTRLLVL.

In this sample, this clonotype turned up a few times. J is TRBJ2-1 and V is TRBV13; 7 positions agree with TRBD2. The length of the CDR3 is 15 residues. CDR1 and CDR2 from the germline V gene are PRHDT and FYEKMQ (reference sequence). Trimming at V came to 1 base and at J to 12 bases, leaving 12 bases not matched to a gene. The CDR3 DNA follows: TGTGCCAGCAGCTTAGTGGCTAGCGGAGGAGGGAGGCAGTTCTTC. Translation: CASSLVASGGGRQFF.

This chain connects TRBV29-1 to TRBJ2-6, with D uncertain. Trimming removed 6 bases from V and 2 bases from J, with 5 bases in between. The CDR3 length is 12 residues. Germline loops: CDR1 SQVTM, CDR2 ANQGSEA. This CDR3 is CSVDPGANVLTF. CDR3 coding DNA: TGCAGCGTGGACCCTGGGGCCAACGTCCTGACTTTC.

This clonotype was picked up a small number of times. This rearrangement joins TRBV28 to TRBJ2-7, with 8 bases fitting TRBD1. CDR3 length: 14 amino acids. Germline CDR1 is MDHEN and CDR2 is SYDVKM. V was clipped by 7 bases and J by 1 base; unmatched bases: 6. The CDR3 loop reads CASIPTGESYEQYF. The CDR3 DNA reads as TGTGCCAGCATTCCGACAGGGGAATCCTACGAGCAGTACTTC. The whole variable domain, remainder taken from reference TRBV28 and TRBJ2-7, is DVKVTQSSRYLVKRTGEKVFLECVQDMDHENMFWYRQDPGLGLRLIYFSYDVKMKEKGDIPEGYSVSREKKERFSLILESASTNQTSMYLCASIPTGESYEQYFGPGTRLTVT.

This clonotype has only a few counts. The J gene is TRBJ2-7, the V gene TRBV13; 12 nucleotides agree with TRBD2. Germline V gives CDR1 PRHDT, CDR2 FYEKMQ (reference sequence). J was trimmed by 3 bases and V by 5 bases; bases with no gene match: 20. The CDR3 extends over 20 amino acids. The DNA of the CDR3 is TGTGCCAGCAGCCCTCGCTCGACTAGCGGGAGCTCTAGTCGTCGCTACGAGCAGTACTTC. This gives the protein CASSPRSTSGSSSRRYEQYF.

The chain recombines TRBV25-1 with TRBJ2-2; D is unclear. The CDR3 extends over 13 amino acids. Germline V gene sequence: CDR1 MGHDK, CDR2 SYGVNS. The V end was cut by 3 bases, the J end by 4 bases, with 6 bases between. The CDR3 DNA reads as TGTGCCAGCAGTGAGTGGGGCACCGGGGAGCTGTTTTTT. Amino acid sequence: CASSEWGTGELFF.

There are a few counts of this clonotype. The J gene is TRBJ1-1, the V gene TRBV29-1; D possibly corresponds to TRBD1 (6 bases). Germline V CDR1 and CDR2: SQVTM, ANQGSEA. V gave up 7 bases and J gave up 4 bases, with 13 bases separating them. This CDR3 spans 12 amino acids. The CDR3 region has the DNA TGCAGCGGGGGAACAGGGACCACTGAAGCTTTCTTT. It translates to CSGGTGTTEAFF.

The V and J genes are TRBV3-1 and TRBJ2-7; TRBD1 is a possible D gene (6 bases). In germline, CDR1 is LGHDT, CDR2 YNNKEL (reference sequence). The CDR3 consists of 15 residues. V was trimmed by 1 base and J by 4 bases, leaving 14 bases between them. CDR3 sequence: CASSQVPLRGYEQYF. The CDR3 DNA reads as TGTGCCAGCAGCCAAGTCCCCTTAAGGGGGTACGAGCAGTACTTC.

The chain employs TRBV27 and TRBJ1-3; a weak D match, TRBD1 (6 bases). Germline lookup yields CDR1 MNHEY and CDR2 SMNVEV (reference sequence). The V and J ends lost 3 bases and 8 bases respectively, with 14 bases between them. This CDR3 is built from 14 residues. Here the CDR3 DNA reads TGTGCCAGCAGTTTCACCAGGGGAGTAGACACCATATATTTT. Residues: CASSFTRGVDTIYF.

The chain has TRBV9 and TRBJ2-1; 12 bases align to TRBD2. CDR1 SGDLS and CDR2 YYNGEE come from the germline V gene. The V gene end was trimmed by 2 bases and the J gene end by 7 bases; junction bases not matched to a gene: 16. The CDR3 totals 19 residues. In DNA, the CDR3 is TGTGCCAGCAGCGTCTCATCTAGCGGGAGGGCCCTATCTATGAATGAGCAGTTCTTC. This encodes CASSVSSSGRALSMNEQFF.

A few counts support this clonotype. The chain employs TRBV10-1 and TRBJ2-7, with TRBD1 matching 9 bases. The V and J ends lost 0 bases and 3 bases, in that order; junction bases with no gene match: 9. Germline values: CDR1 WNHNN, CDR2 SYGVQD (reference sequence). The CDR3 length is 17 residues. The CDR3 DNA is TGCGCCAGCAGTGAGTCGGGTTGGGGGGGACAGGGCTACGAGCAGTACTTC. Its translation is CASSESGWGGQGYEQYF.

This clonotype occurred a few times. The chain links TRBV29-1 to TRBJ2-7; tentative D call: TRBD1 (6 bases). Trimming cost V 6 bases and J 5 bases, with 11 bases left between them. CDR1 is SQVTM and CDR2 is ANQGSEA in the germline V gene. This CDR3 spans 11 amino acids. The CDR3 DNA sequence: TGCAGCGTGGCCCAGGGGAACGAGCAGTACTTC. It encodes CSVAQGNEQYF.

This clonotype occurred many times. The chain couples TRBV5-5 to TRBJ1-4, with D maybe TRBD1 (6 bases). In germline, CDR1 is SGHKS, CDR2 YYEKEE (reference sequence). With 0 bases removed from V and 4 bases from J, the gap between germline ends came to 10 bases. CDR3 length equals 15 residues. CDR3 protein: CASSLGAGVNEKLFF. As DNA, the CDR3 is TGTGCCAGCAGCTTGGGAGCAGGGGTTAATGAAAAACTGTTTTTT.

There are a few counts of this clonotype. The V call is TRBV20-1, the J call TRBJ2-7; weak D call: TRBD1 (6 bases). The germline CDR1 and CDR2 sequences are DFQATT and SNEGSKA (reference sequence). The CDR3 is made up of 11 amino acids. This chain's CDR3 is CRGAPEYEQYF. CDR3 coding DNA: TGCAGGGGGGCGCCAGAGTACGAGCAGTACTTC.

The chain combines TRBV5-4 with TRBJ2-3, with a weak D call TRBD1 (6 bases). The V end lost 0 bases, the J end lost 0 bases, and 8 bases lay between the germline ends. CDR1 is SGHNT and CDR2 is YYREEE in the germline V gene (reference sequence). This CDR3 contains 15 residues. CDR3 region: CASSLGGGSTDTQYF. The CDR3 DNA reads TGTGCCAGCAGCTTGGGAGGGGGTAGCACAGATACGCAGTATTTT. Full variable domain (missing parts from reference TRBV5-4 and TRBJ2-3): ETGVTQSPTHLIKTRGQQVTLRCSSQSGHNTVSWYQQALGQGPQFIFQYYREEENGRGNFPPRFSGLQFPNYSSELNVNALELDDSALYLCASSLGGGSTDTQYFGPGTRLTVL.

The rearrangement joins TRBV6-5 to TRBJ1-1, with TRBD1 matching over 7 bases. The CDR3 sequence is 16 residues long. Germline-derived CDR1 and CDR2 are MNHEY and SVGAGI. Trimming took 2 bases from V and 5 from J; bases not matched to a gene: 11. CDR3 residues: CASSYGGGAIGTEAFF. The CDR3 nucleotides read TGTGCCAGCAGTTACGGAGGGGGCGCGATAGGGACTGAAGCTTTCTTT.

Comment on this clonotype: A read error may explain this, as a much larger clone is one base away. The CDR3 here is CARRLAGNTGELFF. In DNA form, the CDR3 reads TGTGCCCGCAGACTAGCGGGGAACACCGGGGAGCTGTTTTTT. V usage is TRBV2 and J usage is TRBJ2-2, with 10 bases fitting TRBD2. Germline values: CDR1 SNHLY, CDR2 FYNNEI. This CDR3 has 14 amino acids.

Only a few counts were recorded for this clonotype. V is TRBV24-1 and J is TRBJ1-1; D gene uncertain. The germline V and J ends were trimmed by 7 bases and 6 bases, with 14 bases remaining between them. Germline V gene lookup returns CDR1 KGHDR and CDR2 SFDVKD. CDR3 length equals 13 residues. The CDR3 DNA reads TGTGCCACCAGACGATCAGAATCACCTGAAGCTTTCTTT. Residues: CATRRSESPEAFF.

The CDR3 coding sequence is TGTGCCAGCAGTTACGACAGGGTGCGCTACAATGAGCAGTTCTTC. It translates to CASSYDRVRYNEQFF. The chain recombines TRBV6-5 with TRBJ2-1; 7 bases match TRBD1. V was clipped by 2 bases and J by 3 bases; unmatched bases: 4. This CDR3 is 15 amino acids long. CDR1 and CDR2 from the germline V gene are MNHEY and SVGAGI.

This clonotype turned up a few times. V usage is TRBV18 and J usage is TRBJ2-3, with TRBD1 matching over 7 bases. Looked up from germline, CDR1 is KGHSH and CDR2 is LQKENI. The V segment lost 4 bases and the J segment 2 bases; nucleotides outside the gene matches: 6. This CDR3 has 15 residues. As DNA, the CDR3 is TGTGCCAGCTCACGGCAGACAGGGCCCACAGATACGCAGTATTTT. It encodes CASSRQTGPTDTQYF.

The chain employs TRBV27 and TRBJ2-3, with 10 positions matching TRBD2. CDR1 is MNHEY and CDR2 is SMNVEV in the germline V gene (reference sequence). CDR3 length: 17 residues. With V trimmed by 0 bases and J by 0 bases, 3 bases remained unmatched. CDR3 residues: CASSLSVAGGSTDTQYF. CDR3 bases: TGTGCCAGCAGTTTATCGGTAGCGGGAGGAAGCACAGATACGCAGTATTTT.

This clonotype appeared a few times. This sequence joins TRBV27 and TRBJ2-5, with 9 bases identical to TRBD2. CDR3 length: 15 residues. Trimming cost V 3 bases and J 0 bases; bases outside gene matches: 2. CDR1 and CDR2 (germline): MNHEY, SMNVEV (reference sequence). The CDR3: CASSFLAGNQETQYF. In DNA form, the CDR3 reads TGTGCCAGCAGTTTCCTAGCGGGGAACCAAGAGACCCAGTACTTC.

The chain joins TRBV4-1 to TRBJ2-7, with a weak D call TRBD2 (5 bases). V was pared by 1 base and J by 2 bases, with 9 bases between. The CDR3 totals 14 residues. Germline V lookup: CDR1 MGHRA, CDR2 YSYEKL. The CDR3 coding sequence is TGCGCCAGCAGCCAAGGTATACTAGCCTACGAGCAGTACTTC. Its translation is CASSQGILAYEQYF.